The clone carrying this T cell receptor beta chain was counted at least ten times. V lost 3 bases to trimming and J lost 2 bases; unmatched junction nucleotides: 6. Germline CDR1 is DFQATT and CDR2 is SNEGSKA (reference sequence). This CDR3 is built from 15 residues. These data originate in a study of T cells after yellow fever vaccination. TCRdb redid the calling of the 5' RACE reads with MiXCR, one entry per CDR3 protein. This sample carries 99,000 or so distinct CDR3 sequences, 5.8% of them seen once, and the ten largest clones take about 38%. This chain uses TRBV20-1 with TRBJ2-3; 9 bases align to TRBD2. The TCR comes from a young man who received the YFV17D yellow fever vaccine. Here the sequenced sample was CD8+ T cells sorted from PBMCs, taken 10 days after the yellow fever booster vaccination. CDR3 DNA sequence: TGCAGTGCTAGCACCCTAGCGGGGTACACAGATACGCAGTATTTT. It codes for CSASTLAGYTDTQYF.